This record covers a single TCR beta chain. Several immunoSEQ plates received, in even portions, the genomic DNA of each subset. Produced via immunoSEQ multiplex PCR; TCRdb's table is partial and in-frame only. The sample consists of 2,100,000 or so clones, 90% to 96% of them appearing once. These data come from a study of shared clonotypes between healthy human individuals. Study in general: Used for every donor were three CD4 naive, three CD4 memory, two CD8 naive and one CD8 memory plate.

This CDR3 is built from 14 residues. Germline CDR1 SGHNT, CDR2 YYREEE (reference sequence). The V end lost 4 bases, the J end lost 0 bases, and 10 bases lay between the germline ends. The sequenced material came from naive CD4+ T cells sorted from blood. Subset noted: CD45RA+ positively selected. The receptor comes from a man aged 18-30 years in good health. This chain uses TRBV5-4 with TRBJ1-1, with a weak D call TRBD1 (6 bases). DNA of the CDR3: TGTGCCAGCAGCATGACAGGAGTGAACACTGAAGCTTTCTTT. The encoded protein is CASSMTGVNTEAFF.